What follows are 2 T cell receptor beta chains derived from one specimen sequenced in a study of radiotherapy plus CTLA-4 blockade in lung cancer. Produced via immunoSEQ multiplex PCR; TCRdb's table is partial and in-frame only. This table holds about 99,000 clones, around 88% found once. The sequences come from peripheral blood, collected from a patient treated with radiotherapy plus ipilimumab. Receptor source: a human donor with non-small cell lung cancer that progressed on radiotherapy plus ipilimumab.

The chain employs TRBV18 and TRBJ2-7, with a possible D match to TRBD1 (5 bases). The CDR3 is 12 residues long. From germline, CDR1 is KGHSH and CDR2 LQKENI. Trimming pared 6 bases from V and 3 bases from J, leaving 9 bases between. The CDR3 is CASSRDHYEQYF. CDR3 sequence (DNA): TGTGCCAGCTCCAGGGATCACTACGAGCAGTACTTC.

This sequence joins TRBV11-2 and TRBJ1-2, with 11 bases identical to TRBD1. Unmatched junction bases numbered 13, after V lost 4 bases and J lost 9 bases. The CDR3 is made up of 16 amino acids. CDR1 SGHAT and CDR2 FQNNGV come from the germline V gene. The CDR3 DNA sequence: TGTGCCAGCAGCTACCCGGGGACAGGGGGTTTGGGAAGCTACACCTTC. This translates into CASSYPGTGGLGSYTF.